The next 24 T cell receptor beta chains were all read from a single sample in a study of monozygotic twins with inflammatory bowel disease. After re-calling the 5' RACE reads, TCRdb lists one entry per CDR3 protein, DNA absent. The table for this sample gives around 200,000 distinct CDR3 sequences. The sequenced sample was blood. Receptor source: a human donor with ulcerative colitis or Crohn's disease, or a healthy co-twin of an affected twin (not recorded which).

CDR3 sequence reads: CASSDRQQPSTDTQYF. The chain uses TRBV2 and TRBJ2-3; the D call from TCRdb, TRBD1, cannot be confirmed without DNA. CDR1 is SNHLY and CDR2 is FYNNEI in the germline V gene. This CDR3 has 16 amino acids.

The rearrangement joins TRBV7-2 to TRBJ2-3. The CDR3 is 15 amino acids. CDR1 is SGHTA and CDR2 is FQGNSA in the germline V gene. The CDR3 reads CASSLYTTFTDTQYF.

The J gene is TRBJ1-1, the V gene TRBV3-1. The CDR3 extends over 14 amino acids. Per the germline V gene, CDR1 is LGHDT and CDR2 is YNNKEL (reference sequence). The chain's CDR3 is CASSQARAGSEAFF.

V gene TRBV5-4 combines with J gene TRBJ1-4; checking the TCRdb D call of TRBD1 is not possible without DNA. CDR1 SGHNT and CDR2 YYREEE come from the germline V gene (reference sequence). CDR3 length equals 14 residues. CDR3 sequence: CASSLDMGTEKLFF.

This CDR3 is CASSPGKGTFEETQYF. V and J are TRBV27 and TRBJ2-5; TCRdb proposes TRBD1, but this gene call is untestable without DNA. Germline CDR1 is MNHEY and CDR2 is SMNVEV (reference sequence). The CDR3 is 16 amino acids.

V usage is TRBV6-1 and J usage is TRBJ2-6; checking the TCRdb D call of TRBD1 is not possible without DNA. This CDR3 region has 15 residues. CDR1 MNHNS and CDR2 SASEGT come from the germline V gene. The CDR3 sequence is CASTGQGLGANVLTF.

This chain connects TRBV12-3 or TRBV12-4 to TRBJ1-2. CDR3 length equals 13 residues. The CDR3 loop is CASSLNDRSGYTF.

The chain joins TRBV5-4 to TRBJ1-1; TCRdb names TRBD1, which stays unverified in the absence of DNA. In germline, CDR1 is SGHNT, CDR2 YYREEE (reference sequence). The CDR3 covers 14 residues. CDR3 sequence: CASSTQTANTEAFF.

The chain carries TRBV6-5 and TRBJ1-2. CDR3 size: 15 residues. The germline CDR1 and CDR2 sequences are MNHEY and SVGAGI. The CDR3 loop reads CASSYSKQRLYGYTF.

The chain carries TRBV7-6 and TRBJ2-5; lacking DNA, the TRBD1 call made by TCRdb goes unchecked. Germline values: CDR1 SGHVS, CDR2 FNYEAQ. There are 14 residues in the CDR3. CDR3 loop: CASSYQQGWETQYF.

The CDR3 is CASSPMTGASNQPQHF. The V call is TRBV27, the J call TRBJ1-5; TCRdb selects TRBD1, and the lack of DNA leaves this call unchecked. Germline lookup yields CDR1 MNHEY and CDR2 SMNVEV (reference sequence). The CDR3 spans 16 residues.

The chain combines TRBV12-3 or TRBV12-4 with TRBJ2-1; the D call from TCRdb, TRBD2, cannot be confirmed without DNA. The CDR3 covers 15 residues. This chain's CDR3 is CVSSFWGGGGNEQFF.

J is TRBJ1-1 and V is TRBV5-1; checking the TCRdb D call of TRBD1 is not possible without DNA. CDR1 and CDR2 (germline): SGHRS, YFSETQ. The CDR3 runs 13 residues. CDR3 in amino acids: CASSFMQGTEAFF.

The chain recombines TRBV9 with TRBJ2-3; the D call from TCRdb, TRBD1, cannot be confirmed without DNA. The V gene's germline CDR1 is SGDLS and CDR2 YYNGEE. This CDR3 contains 15 residues. The CDR3: CASSPRTGDADTQYF.

The rearrangement links TRBV19 to TRBJ2-1. Germline loops: CDR1 LNHDA, CDR2 SQIVND (reference sequence). This CDR3 is built from 16 residues. This CDR3 is CASSLAGFPSYNEQFF.

The chain uses TRBV7-2 and TRBJ2-7. The CDR3 totals 13 residues. Germline V gene sequence: CDR1 SGHTA, CDR2 FQGNSA. CDR3 in amino acids: CASSLDGNYEQYF.

The genes are TRBV2 and TRBJ1-6; TCRdb lists TRBD1, though no DNA is available to test this call. This CDR3 contains 14 residues. CDR1 SNHLY and CDR2 FYNNEI come from the germline V gene. The CDR3 loop reads CASSGTGLNSPLHF. The full variable domain, with the rest looked up from reference TRBV2 and TRBJ1-6, is EPEVTQTPSHQVTQMGQEVILRCVPISNHLYFYWYRQILGQKVEFLVSFYNNEISEKSEIFDDQFSVERPDGSNFTLKIRSTKLEDSAMYFCASSGTGLNSPLHFGNGTRLTVT.

CDR3 residues: CASSQGAWGGGQFF. V usage is TRBV3-1 and J usage is TRBJ2-1; TCRdb selects TRBD1, and the lack of DNA leaves this call unchecked. CDR3 length: 14 amino acids. In germline, CDR1 is LGHDT, CDR2 YNNKEL (reference sequence).

The rearrangement joins TRBV12-3 or TRBV12-4 to TRBJ1-5; with no DNA, the TCRdb D assignment of TRBD1 cannot be verified. The CDR3 is made up of 16 amino acids. This CDR3 is CASSRETRDPLAPQHF.

The V gene is TRBV4-1, the J gene TRBJ2-7. Germline values: CDR1 MGHRA, CDR2 YSYEKL. The CDR3 length is 15 residues. The CDR3 reads CASSLVGGGFYEQYF.

The chain recombines TRBV7-9 with TRBJ2-7; the D gene TCRdb calls, TRBD2, cannot be checked with no DNA. The V gene's germline CDR1 is SEHNR and CDR2 FQNEAQ (reference sequence). The CDR3 consists of 14 residues. The CDR3 spells CASSFGGGNYEQYF.

The chain couples TRBV5-1 to TRBJ2-1; TCRdb's assignment of TRBD1 cannot be checked, as there is no DNA. The CDR3 length is 16 residues. From germline, CDR1 is SGHRS and CDR2 YFSETQ. The CDR3: CASSPPGSRQVNEQFF.

The J gene is TRBJ1-6, the V gene TRBV6-5; TCRdb designates TRBD1, a call that cannot be tested without DNA. Germline assignment: CDR1 MNHEY and CDR2 SVGAGI. The CDR3 runs to 14 residues. The CDR3 loop is CASSYGGAGSPLHF.

The CDR3 protein is CASSLGLAFNEQFF. V gene TRBV7-2 combines with J gene TRBJ2-1; TCRdb picks TRBD2, but there is no DNA to check that call. Germline V gene lookup returns CDR1 SGHTA and CDR2 FQGNSA. This CDR3 spans 14 amino acids.